This entry lists 10 T cell receptor beta chains sequenced from one sample in a study of response to subunit inactivated influenza vaccine. In TCRdb, the RT-PCR reads were re-called with MiXCR into one record per CDR3 protein. This table holds roughly 160,000 distinct CDR3 sequences, about 11% found once. The source material was CD8+ T cells sorted from PBMCs, sampled roughly 24 months after vaccination. These receptors originate from a man aged 45 to 75 who received an inactivated influenza vaccine.

This clonotype has more than one count but fewer than ten. The rearrangement joins TRBV20-1 to TRBJ2-7; 8 positions match TRBD1. CDR1 and CDR2 from the germline V gene are DFQATT and SNEGSKA (reference sequence). Unmatched junction bases numbered 13, after V lost 6 bases and J lost 3 bases. The CDR3 has 15 residues. This CDR3 reads CSAEPDQGADYEQYF. The DNA of the CDR3 is TGCAGTGCCGAACCTGATCAGGGGGCGGACTACGAGCAGTACTTC.

The V call is TRBV6-1, the J call TRBJ2-3; 10 bases match TRBD2. The germline V gene encodes CDR1 MNHNS and CDR2 SASEGT. The CDR3 spans 18 residues. V lost 3 bases to trimming and J lost 0 bases; unmatched junction nucleotides: 9. CDR3 sequence (DNA): TGTGCCAGCAGTGACCCTCTACTAGCGGGATTGAGCACAGATACGCAGTATTTT. This codes for CASSDPLLAGLSTDTQYF.

This clonotype has a count of ten or more. V and J are TRBV20-1 and TRBJ2-1, with 11 bases that match TRBD2. J was trimmed by 4 bases and V by 7 bases; bases with no gene match: 6. Germline assignment: CDR1 DFQATT and CDR2 SNEGSKA (reference sequence). This CDR3 comprises 14 residues. DNA of the CDR3: TGCAGTGTTCGTAGCGGGAGGGGTTACAATGAGCAGTTCTTC. This gives the protein CSVRSGRGYNEQFF.

The chain links TRBV7-8 to TRBJ2-7, with 7 bases identical to TRBD2. The V segment lost 7 bases and the J segment 4 bases; nucleotides outside the gene matches: 13. Germline CDR1 is SGHVS and CDR2 is FQNEAQ. This CDR3 has 15 amino acids. CDR3 residues: CASTSRWGGKYEQYF. The CDR3 region has the DNA TGTGCCAGCACCTCCCGTTGGGGGGGTAAGTACGAGCAGTACTTC.

This clonotype has just a few counts. This chain joins TRBV29-1 and TRBJ2-7; no clear D. Germline V lookup: CDR1 SQVTM, CDR2 ANQGSEA. The germline V and J ends were trimmed by 5 bases and 7 bases, with 15 bases remaining between them. The CDR3 sequence is 12 residues long. This CDR3 reads CSVFLPVGEQYF. As DNA, the CDR3 is TGCAGCGTTTTCCTACCGGTGGGAGAGCAGTACTTC.

This rearrangement joins TRBV27 to TRBJ1-1; 7 nucleotides match TRBD1. Per the germline V gene, CDR1 is MNHEY and CDR2 is SMNVEV (reference sequence). V shed 3 bases, J shed 4 bases, and the junction held 5 bases outside the gene matches. The CDR3 is 14 amino acids. CDR3 nucleotides: TGTGCCAGCAGTTTGCTAGGGGGCGTCACTGAAGCTTTCTTT. Amino acids: CASSLLGGVTEAFF.

This clonotype was seen repeatedly, ten times or more. The chain combines TRBV4-3 with TRBJ2-7; D is ambiguous. V lost 0 bases and J 6 bases, leaving 12 bases between the germline ends. The CDR3 is 14 residues long. Per the germline V gene, CDR1 is LGHNA and CDR2 is YSLEER. The CDR3 is CASSQDLVTAEQYF. The CDR3 DNA reads TGCGCCAGCAGCCAAGATCTGGTGACGGCCGAGCAGTACTTC.

J is TRBJ2-7 and V is TRBV25-1; possibly TRBD1 for D (6 bases). This CDR3 spans 11 amino acids. Germline V gene data show CDR1 as MGHDK and CDR2 as SYGVNS. As DNA, the CDR3 is TGTGCTACAGGGCGCACCTACGAGCAGTACTTC. Translation: CATGRTYEQYF.

This clonotype was counted ten times or more. The chain employs TRBV24-1 and TRBJ2-1; D may correspond to TRBD1 or TRBD2 (5 bases each). V lost 3 bases, J lost 12 bases, and 14 bases lay in between. The germline CDR1 and CDR2 sequences are KGHDR and SFDVKD. The length of the CDR3 is 13 residues. The CDR3 loop reads CATSDHGTAMQFF. In DNA, the CDR3 is TGTGCCACCAGTGATCACGGGACCGCCATGCAGTTCTTC.

J is TRBJ2-1 and V is TRBV21-1; TRBD2 is the table's D call, not checked against the DNA. TRBV21-1 is reported as a pseudogene. CDR3 length equals 19 residues. This CDR3 is CASSKVRLAKTHSYNEQFF. CDR3 sequence (DNA): TGTGCCAGCAGCAAAGTTCGACTAGCCAAAACTCATTCCTACAATGAGCAGTTCTTC.